The sequence of this T cell receptor (beta chain) was determined in a study of response to subunit inactivated influenza vaccine (dated by TCRdb to between 2018 and 2020). As for the study more broadly: The study used deep quantitative T cell receptor repertoire profiling to track responses to a trivalent subunit inactivated influenza vaccine. General findings and caveats noted by the study authors: The authors proposed that each seasonal influenza vaccination may bring in only a limited number of new T cells.

The library was produced with RT-PCR. TCRdb names Illumina HiSeq 2500 as the instrument used. In-frame beta chains were kept once TCRdb had trimmed the public reads at Q25 with fastp and called clones with MiXCR. Merged by CDR3 protein, the rows form single entries marked with the most common genes and DNA. This sample is represented by some 190,000 distinct CDR3 sequences; under 15% of them were singletons. The biggest ten clones account for about a quarter of the sample. Remarks on this clonotype: Its recognized antigen is unknown. No much larger clonotype is one base removed from it; base qualities were not supplied.

The CDR3 runs 15 residues from the cysteine to the phenylalanine. The entry retains the CDR3 DNA only, 45 bases that are in frame from base 1. V ends up 2 bases short and J 5 bases short, with an unmatched junction base count of 4. The germline V gene sets CDR1 to LGHNA and CDR2 to YSLEER. This specimen consisted of CD8+ T cells sorted from PBMCs, obtained 5 to 6 days after vaccination. The TCR comes from a middle-aged man who received an inactivated influenza vaccine. Donor details come from another sample of the same person, matched by shared clones. This receptor chain uses TRBV4-3 and TRBJ2-3; TRBD2 lines up with 10 middle nucleotides. In nucleotide form, the sequence is TGCGCCAGCAGCCAACTAGCGGGGGCTGGAGATACGCAGTATTTT. Its translation reads: CASSQLAGAGDTQYF.